The clone carrying this T cell receptor beta chain was found many times. No antigen is known for it. Read data end 3 residues before the CDR3 end; the end is taken from the germline J gene. This record comes from a study of T cell clonality in common variable immunodeficiency. Here immunoSEQ multiplex PCR was the method, and the copy in TCRdb shows in-frame clones only, minus some. This sample carries over 50,000 clones, none of them present only once. Study-wide points: Reportedly, TCR beta sequences from common variable immunodeficiency showed fewer deletions and N-nucleotide insertions. CVID subjects shared fewer TCRbeta clones than healthy controls did. Patient heterogeneity in the CVID cohort limited correlations between repertoire features and clinical complications.

The CDR3 loop spans 14 amino acids. Losses at the gene ends were 4 bases for V and 6 bases for J; bases not matched to a gene: 8. Germline CDR1 is LNHDA and CDR2 is SQIVND (reference sequence). The source is a person between 18 and 69 years old in good health. This chain connects TRBV19 to TRBJ2-7; TRBD2 agrees at 8 bases. The sample was peripheral blood mononuclear cells. CDR3 bases read: TGTGCCAGTAGTACGGGAGGACTAGCTGTCGAG. Translated, it gives CASSTGGLAVE. The entire CDR3 reads CASSTGGLAVEQYF.